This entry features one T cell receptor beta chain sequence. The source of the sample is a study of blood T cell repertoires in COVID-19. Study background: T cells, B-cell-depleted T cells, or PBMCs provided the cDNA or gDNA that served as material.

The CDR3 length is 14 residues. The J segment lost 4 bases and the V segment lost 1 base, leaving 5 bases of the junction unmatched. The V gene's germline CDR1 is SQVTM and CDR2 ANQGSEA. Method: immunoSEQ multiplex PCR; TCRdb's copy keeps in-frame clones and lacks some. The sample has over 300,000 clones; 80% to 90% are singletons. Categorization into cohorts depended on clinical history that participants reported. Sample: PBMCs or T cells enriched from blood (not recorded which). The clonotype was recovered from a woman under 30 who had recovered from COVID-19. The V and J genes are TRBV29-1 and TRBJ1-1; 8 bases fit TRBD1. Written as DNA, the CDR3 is TGCAGCGTTGAAGTAAGTCAGGGGGCCACTGAAGCTTTCTTT. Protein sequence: CSVEVSQGATEAFF.